The clone carrying this TCR beta chain has a handful of counts. As yet, its antigen is unknown. Per the germline V gene, CDR1 is MGHRA and CDR2 is YSYEKL. This CDR3 comprises 16 residues. V gave up 4 bases and J gave up 0 bases, with 12 bases separating them. These data are taken from a study of molecular identifiers for immune sequencing clone quantification. As for the study in general: Replicate experiments took RNA from around 20,000 or 100,000 naive CD8 cells, divided it five ways and sequenced four. Study-level findings and limits: Underestimation of highly expanded clone sizes could arise where identical TCR molecules share a barcode.

MiXCR, applied by TCRdb to the PCR reads, yields one record per CDR3 protein. This table holds about half a million distinct CDR3 sequences, about 22% found once. When naive CD8 T cells were sorted, they were gated as CD8+CD4-CCR7+CD45RA+. The receptor comes from a human donor in good health. Some libraries in this study had Jurkat cell RNA spiked in. The chain recombines TRBV4-1 with TRBJ2-2, with a tentative D call TRBD1 (5 bases). Sample: naive CD8+ T cells from blood, with Jurkat cell RNA spiked in. Subset indicated: FACS-sorted CD8+CD4-CCR7+CD45RA+ naive T cells. The DNA of the CDR3 is TGCGCCAGCAGCCCGAGACCAGGGCCGAACACCGGGGAGCTGTTTTTT. Amino acid sequence: CASSPRPGPNTGELFF.